What follows are 9 T cell receptor beta chains derived from one specimen sequenced in a study of blood T cell repertoires in COVID-19. TCRdb's copy holds only in-frame clones and misses some; the assay was immunoSEQ multiplex PCR. Of some 420,000 clones listed, around 89% are singletons. Sequencing was done on a sample of PBMCs or T cells enriched from blood (not recorded which). These receptors came from a man between 25 and 39 years old who had recovered from COVID-19.

The rearrangement joins TRBV11-2 to TRBJ2-5; D perhaps matches TRBD2 (5 bases). Germline V CDR1 and CDR2: SGHAT, FQNNGV. The CDR3 runs 14 residues. V was clipped by 2 bases and J by 4 bases, with 11 bases between them. In DNA form, the CDR3 reads TGTGCCAGCAGCTTATCGGGGTTCATAGAGACCCAGTACTTC. Protein product: CASSLSGFIETQYF.

The V and J genes are TRBV24-1 and TRBJ2-3; 8 bases align to TRBD2. This CDR3 region has 17 residues. Germline V gene sequence: CDR1 KGHDR, CDR2 SFDVKD. The V gene end was trimmed by 1 base and the J gene end by 3 bases; junction bases not matched to a gene: 8. The CDR3 reads CATSDFGAGVRTDTQYF. CDR3 nucleotide sequence: TGTGCCACCAGTGATTTCGGAGCGGGAGTGAGAACAGATACGCAGTATTTT.

The rearrangement uses TRBV24-1 and TRBJ2-1; TRBD2 matches at 8 bases. The CDR3 has 20 amino acids. The germline gives CDR1 KGHDR, CDR2 SFDVKD. V gave up 3 bases and J gave up 5 bases; unmatched junction bases: 20. DNA for the CDR3: TGTGCCACCAGTGATCGCCCCGATCGGCTAGCGGGCACCCCTCACAATGAGCAGTTCTTC. The encoded protein is CATSDRPDRLAGTPHNEQFF.

V and J are TRBV3-1 (or the pseudogene TRBV3-2) and TRBJ1-3; 7 positions match TRBD1. The CDR3 consists of 16 residues. The germline CDR1 and CDR2 sequences are LGHDT and YNNKEL (reference sequence). Germline trimming cut 3 bases from V and 4 bases from J; bases unmatched to any gene: 9. The CDR3 coding sequence is TGTGCCAGCAGCCAGAGAGGAGGGGGCGCAGGAAACACCATATATTTT. Its translation is CASSQRGGGAGNTIYF.

The CDR3 spells CASSQVGTSGAPYEQYF. The CDR3 nucleotides read TGTGCCAGCAGCCAAGTGGGGACTAGCGGAGCCCCCTACGAGCAGTACTTC. J is TRBJ2-7 and V is TRBV3-1 (or the pseudogene TRBV3-2), with 11 bases aligning to TRBD2. Trimming cost V 1 base and J 2 bases; bases outside gene matches: 7. In germline, CDR1 is LGHDT, CDR2 YNNKEL (reference sequence). The length of the CDR3 is 17 residues.

The chain uses TRBV7-2 and TRBJ2-1; D not certain. Germline values: CDR1 SGHTA, CDR2 FQGNSA. This CDR3 spans 16 amino acids. Trimming stripped 2 bases from V and 6 bases from J, with 17 bases between. CDR3: CASSLRLPSDGNEQFF. DNA for the CDR3: TGTGCCAGCAGCTTACGACTCCCGTCCGATGGCAATGAGCAGTTCTTC.

The chain combines TRBV4-1 with TRBJ1-2, with TRBD1 matching over 8 bases. CDR3 length: 14 amino acids. The germline V gene encodes CDR1 MGHRA and CDR2 YSYEKL. The ends lost 4 bases at V and 4 bases at J; junction bases unmatched: 5. CDR3 amino acids: CASSPRQGSYGYTF. The CDR3 nucleotides are TGCGCCAGCAGCCCTAGACAGGGGAGCTATGGCTACACCTTC.

This chain connects TRBV29-1 to TRBJ1-5; the D gene is possibly TRBD1 (5 bases). The length of the CDR3 is 14 residues. Deletions cut 4 bases from V and 0 bases from J, with 10 bases between. CDR1 and CDR2 (germline): SQVTM, ANQGSEA. In nucleotides, the CDR3 is TGCAGCGTTGTACCGGGGGATAGCAATCAGCCCCAGCATTTT. This sequence encodes CSVVPGDSNQPQHF.

CDR3 in amino acids: CAWKRAGLSYEQYF. The CDR3 nucleotides read TGTGCCTGGAAGAGGGCGGGTCTCTCCTACGAGCAGTACTTC. The genes are TRBV30 and TRBJ2-7, with D possibly being TRBD2 (5 bases). This CDR3 has 14 residues. Germline lookup yields CDR1 GTSNPN and CDR2 SVGIG (reference sequence). V lost 4 bases and J lost 0, with 13 bases in between.